This TCR beta chain was recovered during a study of blood T cell repertoires in COVID-19. CDR3 length: 15 residues. The V end was cut by 4 bases, the J end by 0 bases, with 11 bases between. Germline V gene sequence: CDR1 SGHVS, CDR2 FQNEAQ. In the original workflow: Estimation of nucleated cell counts was performed using reference gene primer amplification. Repertoires were generated with immunoSEQ multiplex PCR, while TCRdb's copy carries only in-frame clones and drops some. V, J and clone size were drawn from that table, and D and trimming were deduced from the DNA. The sample has some 290,000 clones, about 85% seen once; the top ten hold about 2.2%.

Sequenced input: peripheral blood. This sequence was found in a woman aged 45-59 years who had recovered from COVID-19. The gene calls are TRBV7-8 and TRBJ2-3; tentatively, D is TRBD1 (5 bases). The CDR3 nucleotides are TGTGCCAGCAGCTCTCGACAGACTAGCACAGATACGCAGTATTTT. It is translated as CASSSRQTSTDTQYF.